This T cell receptor (beta chain) stems from a study of blood T cell repertoires in COVID-19. Background on the study: The samples span acute and convalescent COVID-19 from the United States, Italy and Spain. PBMCs, B-cell-depleted T cells, or T cells were the source of the cDNA or gDNA that made up the material.

In its sample, this clone was seen a few times. Germline V gene sequence: CDR1 SEHNR, CDR2 FQNEAQ (reference sequence). CDR3 length equals 12 residues. Trimming removed 4 bases from V and 8 bases from J, with 8 bases in between. Original analysis: For nucleated cells, counts were estimated from reference gene primer amplification. Data came from immunoSEQ multiplex PCR; TCRdb stores just in-frame clones and leaves some out. For V, J and clone size, that table is used; D and trimming come from the DNA. This sample has approximately 18,000 clones; approximately 78% occur once, and the top ten carry about 8.1%.

This chain links TRBV7-9 with TRBJ1-4; D remains ambiguous. This clonotype was sampled from a man in his sixties with acute or convalescent COVID-19. Material: peripheral blood. As DNA, the CDR3 is TGTGCCAGCAGCTCGCACGGGGAAAAACTGTTTTTT. This gives the protein CASSSHGEKLFF.